This T cell receptor beta chain came from a study of OX40 agonist ivuxolimab in advanced cancers. For the study in its entirety: The costimulatory receptor OX40 (CD134) was targeted by ivuxolimab, a fully human IgG2 agonistic monoclonal antibody. Intravenous ivuxolimab was administered to patients every 2 weeks at six dose levels: 0.01, 0.1, 0.3, 1.5, 3 and 10 mg/kg. Prior anti-PD-1, anti-PD-L1 or anti-CTLA-4 therapy was permitted, and approximately 39% of dose-escalation patients had received checkpoint inhibitors. Of the roughly 51 patients in dose escalation, some 20 had hepatocellular carcinoma, around 15 had melanoma, 9 had renal cell carcinoma and 9 had head and neck cancer. The purpose of peripheral TCRbeta sequencing was to test whether ivuxolimab changed TCR sequence diversity and led to clonal T-cell expansion. In the dose-escalation cohort, 82.7% of patients were male, and the mean age was approximately 55 years, with a range of about 23 to 80. The paper reports the monotherapy dose-escalation portion (N ≈ 52 patients) of the phase I ivuxolimab trial. Three dose-escalation patients achieved partial responses, one with hepatocellular carcinoma and two with cutaneous melanoma. On the study overall, not on this receptor specifically: Partial responders in the 0.1-3.0 mg/kg groups had among the lowest normalized peripheral clonal expansion, especially among CD8+ T cells. Low levels of normalized T-cell clonal expansion were also seen in some patients who did not respond. After ivuxolimab, more expanded clones were found on average in CD8+ T cells than in CD4+ T cells. Which antigens the clonally expanded peripheral T cells were specific for was not determined. Clonal expansion of both CD4+ and CD8+ blood T cells was observed from baseline to week 6 at doses 0.1 to 3.0 mg/kg.

The trial excluded patients who had a history of autoimmune disease or were on systemic immunosuppression. In every dose cohort, peripheral blood was drawn for TCR sequencing at baseline, cycle 4 day 1, and cycle 7 day 1. The samples were drawn from a first-in-human, open-label, multicenter phase I dose-escalation trial of ivuxolimab. Adults with locally advanced or metastatic head and neck squamous cell, hepatocellular, melanoma or renal cell carcinoma were enrolled in the trial. Before TCR sequencing, CD4+ T cells and CD8+ T cells were sorted from peripheral blood as separate populations. There are 14 amino acids in the CDR3, from cysteine to phenylalanine inclusive. Just the 42-base CDR3 DNA is kept, in frame starting at base 1. The germline V gene encodes CDR1 SGHRS and CDR2 YFSETQ. The trim is 0 bases for V and 6 bases for J, with a gap of 12 bases between the germline ends. As regards this clone: Its antigen specificity is not known. Base qualities were left out, and no much larger clone turns up one base away.

To sequence the TCRbeta CDR3 region, genomic DNA was isolated from the sorted cells. The immunoSEQ Assay was used to sequence the TCRbeta CDR3 regions. In TCRdb, the immuneACCESS table is reduced to in-frame sequences with V and J assigned. These tables do not hold every clone; where another copy was compared, an unresolved V gene accounts for under half, and the others remain unexplained. The sample data list some 23,000 clones, and under 85% of these were observed just once. The ten top clones hold about 13% of the sample. The TCR comes from an adult with an advanced solid tumor such as melanoma, head and neck, liver or kidney cancer. The input for sequencing was CD4+ or CD8+ T cells sorted from blood, taken in a trial of the OX40 agonist ivuxolimab. The rearranged chain carries TRBV5-1 and TRBJ1-2; the D gene cannot be resolved reliably. CDR3 protein: CASSLGFLKDGYTF. The nucleotide sequence is given as TGCGCCAGCAGCTTGGGGTTTCTTAAGGATGGCTACACCTTC.